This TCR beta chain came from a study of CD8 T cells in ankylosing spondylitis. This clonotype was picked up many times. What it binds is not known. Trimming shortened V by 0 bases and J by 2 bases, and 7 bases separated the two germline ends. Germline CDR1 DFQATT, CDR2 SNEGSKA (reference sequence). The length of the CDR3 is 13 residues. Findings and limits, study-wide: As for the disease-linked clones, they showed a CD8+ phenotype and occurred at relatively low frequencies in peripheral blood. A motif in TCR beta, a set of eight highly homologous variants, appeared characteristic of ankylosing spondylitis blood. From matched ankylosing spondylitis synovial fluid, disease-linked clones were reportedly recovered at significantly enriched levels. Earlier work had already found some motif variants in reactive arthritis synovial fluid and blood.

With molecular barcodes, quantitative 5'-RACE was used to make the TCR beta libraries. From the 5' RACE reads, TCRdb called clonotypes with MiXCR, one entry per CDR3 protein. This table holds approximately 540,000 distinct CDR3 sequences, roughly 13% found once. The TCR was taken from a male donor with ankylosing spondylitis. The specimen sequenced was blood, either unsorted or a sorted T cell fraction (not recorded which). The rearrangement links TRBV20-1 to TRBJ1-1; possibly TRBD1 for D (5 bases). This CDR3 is CSARDTGNTEAFF. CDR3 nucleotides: TGCAGTGCTAGAGATACAGGAAACACTGAAGCTTTCTTT.